The source of this TCR beta chain is a study of blood T cells in healthy people across ages. To note about this clonotype: Antigen: not known.

Findings and caveats of the study: A strong correlation between TCR beta diversity and naive T cell percentage was seen.

The CDR3 contains 13 residues. Germline V gene data show CDR1 as DFQATT and CDR2 as SNEGSKA (reference sequence). V gave up 7 bases and J gave up 4 bases, with 17 bases separating them. It was with a sample-barcoded 5' primer and a J-beta primer mix that a second PCR of about 6 to 12 cycles was run. From the 5' RACE reads, TCRdb called clonotypes with MiXCR, one entry per CDR3 protein. The sample holds around 500,000 distinct CDR3 sequences, 47% seen once. The rearrangement links TRBV20-1 to TRBJ2-7; D possibly corresponds to TRBD1 (6 bases). This TCR derives from an elderly man in good health. The sample was blood. CDR3 coding DNA: TGCAGTGTAACAGGGCGGACTGAATACGAGCAGTACTTC. Protein product: CSVTGRTEYEQYF.